The rows below give T cell receptor beta chains drawn from one sample of a study of shared clonotypes between healthy human individuals. Assay: immunoSEQ multiplex PCR; the TCRdb copy retains only in-frame clones and omits some. Among about 1.9 million clones listed, roughly 93% were seen once. The sequencing sample was made of naive CD8+ T cells from PBMCs. The receptors were gathered from a man aged 18-30 years in good health. Some clones in this sample may be carry-over from other donors' samples. The CDR3 runs from the conserved cysteine through the conserved F or W. D genes are given only for firm matches. Only part of the rows carry a size: once, few, many, or a class if the clone is expanded.

D,V,J,size,DNA,CDR3
TRBD2,TRBV7-3,TRBJ2-1,-,TGTGCCAGCAGCTTAATCGCTAGCGGGATTTACAATGAGCAGTTCTTC,CASSLIASGIYNEQFF
-,TRBV18,TRBJ1-1,-,TGTGCCAGCTCACCACCAACTCAGGTGAACACTGAAGCTTTCTTT,CASSPPTQVNTEAFF
-,TRBV19,TRBJ1-2,once,TGTGCCAGTAGCCCGGGTGAGTTCTTGAACTATGGCTACACCTTC,CASSPGEFLNYGYTF
-,TRBV19,TRBJ2-5,-,TGTGCCAGTAGTGAAGGAGGGTACCAAGAGACCCAGTACTTC,CASSEGGYQETQYF
-,TRBV9,TRBJ1-3,once,TGTGCCAGCAGCCCATACAGGGTGACCTCTGGAAACACCATATATTTT,CASSPYRVTSGNTIYF
-,TRBV5-6,TRBJ1-5,-,TGTGCCAGCAGCTATTCGAGGGGTCAGCCCCAGCATTTT,CASSYSRGQPQHF
-,TRBV7-2,TRBJ2-7,-,TGTGCCAGCAGCTCGATCGGACACTACGAGCAGTACTTC,CASSSIGHYEQYF
-,TRBV10-3,TRBJ1-5,-,TGTGCCATCAGTGATCGGGGCAATCAGCCCCAGCATTTT,CAISDRGNQPQHF
-,TRBV19,TRBJ2-2,once,TGTGCCAGTCAATTCCGGACAGAGAACACCGGGGAGCTGTTTTTT,CASQFRTENTGELFF
-,TRBV7-9,TRBJ2-7,-,TGTGCCAGCAGCGAACACACGGGACGGGAAAGATACGAGCAGTACTTC,CASSEHTGRERYEQYF
TRBD1,TRBV7-9,TRBJ2-7,-,TGTGCCAGCAGCCCCAAGGGACAGGGCTACGAGCAGTACTTC,CASSPKGQGYEQYF
TRBD2,TRBV7-8,TRBJ2-7,-,TGTGCCAGCAGCTTAGTGGGGGGGACCTACGAGCAGTACTTC,CASSLVGGTYEQYF
TRBD1,TRBV19,TRBJ1-1,-,TGTGCCAGTAGTGACCGGACAGGGTGGACTGAAGCTTTCTTT,CASSDRTGWTEAFF
TRBD2,TRBV7-8,TRBJ2-1,-,TGTGCCAGCAAAGCGGGAGGATACAATGAGCAGTTCTTC,CASKAGGYNEQFF
-,TRBV7-9,TRBJ2-5,-,TGTGCCAGCAGCCAAGTTCTACGGGAGACCCAGTACTTC,CASSQVLRETQYF
-,TRBV7-2,TRBJ1-5,-,TGTGCCAGCAGCGCCGGACTGCGTTATAGCAATCAGCCCCAGCATTTT,CASSAGLRYSNQPQHF
TRBD2,TRBV27,TRBJ2-1,-,TGTGCCAGCAGTTTTTTTATAGCGGGTGAGCAGTTCTTC,CASSFFIAGEQFF
-,TRBV6-5,TRBJ1-1,-,TGTGCCAGCACCCGGGCCAGGGGAAGGGAAGCTTTCTTT,CASTRARGREAFF
TRBD1,TRBV28,TRBJ1-5,-,TGTGCCAGCCGGGCGACAGGGGGGCAACAGCCCCAGCATTTT,CASRATGGQQPQHF
-,TRBV4-1,TRBJ1-5,-,TGCGCCAGCAGCCAGTTTCTATCAGGGGCATCTCCGGGTGGACAGCCCCAGCATTTT,CASSQFLSGASPGGQPQHF
-,TRBV7-9,TRBJ2-3,-,TGTGCCAGCCCCACCCGTGAGGGGGGTGGGACAGATACGCAGTATTTT,CASPTREGGGTDTQYF
-,TRBV10-3,TRBJ1-3,-,TGTGCCATCAGTGACGGTTCAGGAAACACCATATATTTT,CAISDGSGNTIYF
TRBD2,TRBV5-4,TRBJ2-1,-,TGTGCCAGCAGCTTGGGGGTAGCGGGAGGGCCGAGGAATGAGCAGTTCTTC,CASSLGVAGGPRNEQFF
-,TRBV27,TRBJ2-3,-,TGTGCCACCTCCGGTCTAGGTACAGATACGCAGTATTTT,CATSGLGTDTQYF
TRBD2,TRBV7-9,TRBJ2-1,-,TGTGCCAGCAGTACTAGCGGGAGGGGAAATGAGCAGTTCTTC,CASSTSGRGNEQFF
TRBD1,TRBV5-8,TRBJ2-7,-,TGTGCCAGCAGCCTCGGACAGGGTGGCTACGAGCAGTACTTC,CASSLGQGGYEQYF
-,TRBV29-1,TRBJ2-1,-,TGCAGCGTTGAAGTGGCGTTGGGCTTTTACAATGAGCAGTTCTTC,CSVEVALGFYNEQFF
-,TRBV27,TRBJ2-2,-,TGTGCCAGCAGTTTCGGGGCGGATACCGGGGAGCTGTTTTTT,CASSFGADTGELFF
-,TRBV6-5,TRBJ2-7,-,TGTGCCAGCAGAGACCCGGGACTCCCGAACTACGAGCAGTACTTC,CASRDPGLPNYEQYF
-,TRBV5-1,TRBJ2-3,-,TGCGCCAGCAGCTTGGGGCCAGGGGATACAGATACGCAGTATTTT,CASSLGPGDTDTQYF
TRBD2,TRBV29-1,TRBJ2-7,-,TGCAGCGGACTGTCTAGCGGAGGCGGGGAGCAGTACTTC,CSGLSSGGGEQYF
-,TRBV2,TRBJ1-5,once,TGTGCCAGCAGTGACCCTGGAACTTCCAAAACGAATCAGCCCCAGCATTTT,CASSDPGTSKTNQPQHF
-,TRBV7-6,TRBJ2-1,-,TGTGCCAGCAGCTTAGCACCACAGAGCTCCTACAATGAGCAGTTCTTC,CASSLAPQSSYNEQFF
-,TRBV28,TRBJ2-7,-,TGTGCCAGCAGTTTCAGACTCGCCTACGAGCAGTACTTC,CASSFRLAYEQYF
TRBD1,TRBV29-1,TRBJ2-7,-,TGCAGCGCACGGACAGGGTTGGGCGAGCAGTACTTC,CSARTGLGEQYF
-,TRBV2,TRBJ1-2,-,TGTGCCAGCGACAGTGAGGGGATCTATGGCTACACCTTC,CASDSEGIYGYTF
-,TRBV5-1,TRBJ2-1,-,TGCGCCAGCAACCCAAACAGGAACCCTAATGAGCAGTTCTTC,CASNPNRNPNEQFF
-,TRBV28,TRBJ2-7,-,TGTGCCAGCAGTCTGACCGGATTAGGAGAGGTCGAGCAGTACTTC,CASSLTGLGEVEQYF
-,TRBV30,TRBJ1-6,-,TGTGCCTGGAGTGTACAGGGAAGGTCACCCCTCCACTTT,CAWSVQGRSPLHF
TRBD1,TRBV19,TRBJ2-7,-,TGTGCCAGTAGACCGGGACAGGGGGCCCACGAGCAGTACTTC,CASRPGQGAHEQYF
-,TRBV7-9,TRBJ1-1,-,TGTGCCAGCAGCTACCCCGGGCCGAACACTGAAGCTTTCTTT,CASSYPGPNTEAFF
TRBD1,TRBV7-9,TRBJ2-5,-,TGTGCCAGCAGCTTGGGACAGTCCCAAGAGACCCAGTACTTC,CASSLGQSQETQYF